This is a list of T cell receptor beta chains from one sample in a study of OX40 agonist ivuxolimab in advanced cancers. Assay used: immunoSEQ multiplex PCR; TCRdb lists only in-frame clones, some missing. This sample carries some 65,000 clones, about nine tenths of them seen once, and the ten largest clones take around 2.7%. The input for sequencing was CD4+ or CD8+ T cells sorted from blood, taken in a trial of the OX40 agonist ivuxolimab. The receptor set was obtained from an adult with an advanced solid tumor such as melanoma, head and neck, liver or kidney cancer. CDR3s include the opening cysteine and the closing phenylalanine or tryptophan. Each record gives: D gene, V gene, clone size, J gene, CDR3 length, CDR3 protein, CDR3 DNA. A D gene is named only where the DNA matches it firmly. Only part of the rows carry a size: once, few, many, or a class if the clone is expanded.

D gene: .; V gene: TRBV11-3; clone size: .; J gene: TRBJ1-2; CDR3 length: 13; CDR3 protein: CASSPRDTEGYTF; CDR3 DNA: TGTGCCAGCAGCCCCCGGGACACGGAAGGCTACACCTTC
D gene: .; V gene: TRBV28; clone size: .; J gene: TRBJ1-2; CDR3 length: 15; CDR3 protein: CASSLGKGTGYGYTF; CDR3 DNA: TGTGCCAGCAGTTTAGGGAAGGGGACTGGGTATGGCTACACCTTC
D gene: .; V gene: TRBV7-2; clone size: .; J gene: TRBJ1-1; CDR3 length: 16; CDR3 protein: CASSPARGRRSTEAFF; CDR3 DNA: TGTGCCAGCAGCCCAGCCCGAGGACGGCGGAGCACTGAAGCTTTCTTT
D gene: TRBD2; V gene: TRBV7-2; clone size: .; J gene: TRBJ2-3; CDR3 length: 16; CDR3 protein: CASSLAAGGRTDTQYF; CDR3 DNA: TGTGCCAGCAGCTTAGCAGCGGGGGGGCGGACAGATACGCAGTATTTT
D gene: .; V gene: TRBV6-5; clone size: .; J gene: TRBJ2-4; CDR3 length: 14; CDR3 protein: CASSYLGNKNIQYF; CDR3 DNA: TGTGCCAGCAGTTACCTCGGAAACAAAAACATTCAGTACTTC
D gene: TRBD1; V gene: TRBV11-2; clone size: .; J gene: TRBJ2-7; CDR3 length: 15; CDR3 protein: CASSRTGGDSYEQYF; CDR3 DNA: TGTGCCAGCAGCCGGACAGGGGGCGATTCCTACGAGCAGTACTTC
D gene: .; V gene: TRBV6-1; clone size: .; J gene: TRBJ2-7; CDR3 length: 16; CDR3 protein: CASSELFRIRAREQYF; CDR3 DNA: TGTGCCAGCAGTGAATTATTTAGGATCCGGGCTCGGGAGCAGTACTTC
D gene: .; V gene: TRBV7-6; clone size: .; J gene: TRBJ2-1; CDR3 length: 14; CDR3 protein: CASSLEGPYNEQFF; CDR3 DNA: TGTGCCAGCAGCTTAGAGGGGCCTTACAATGAGCAGTTCTTC
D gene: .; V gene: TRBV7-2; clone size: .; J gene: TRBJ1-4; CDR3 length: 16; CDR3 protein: CASSPEDRRGGEKLFF; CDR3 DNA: TGTGCCAGCAGCCCGGAAGACAGACGGGGGGGCGAAAAACTGTTTTTT
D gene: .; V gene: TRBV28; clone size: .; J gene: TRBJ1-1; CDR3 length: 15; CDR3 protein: CASRVGGGMNTEAFF; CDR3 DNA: TGTGCCAGCAGGGTAGGGGGAGGGATGAACACTGAAGCTTTCTTT
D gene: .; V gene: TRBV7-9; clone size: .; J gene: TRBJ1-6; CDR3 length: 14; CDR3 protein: CASSEGPSGSPLHF; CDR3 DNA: TGTGCCAGCAGCGAAGGGCCCTCCGGGTCACCCCTCCACTTT
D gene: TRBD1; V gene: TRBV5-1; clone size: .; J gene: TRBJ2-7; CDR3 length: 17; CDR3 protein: CASSQRLRQGTSYEQYF; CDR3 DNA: TGCGCCAGCAGCCAGCGTCTTCGACAGGGGACTTCCTACGAGCAGTACTTC
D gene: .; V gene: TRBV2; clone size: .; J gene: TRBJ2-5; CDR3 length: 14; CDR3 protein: CASSRPLEGETQYF; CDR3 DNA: TGTGCCAGCAGTCGCCCCCTGGAGGGAGAGACCCAGTACTTC
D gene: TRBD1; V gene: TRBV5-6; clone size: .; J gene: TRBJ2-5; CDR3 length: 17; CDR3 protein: CASSLIRTGGFSETQYF; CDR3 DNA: TGTGCCAGCAGCTTGATTCGAACAGGGGGTTTCAGTGAGACCCAGTACTTC
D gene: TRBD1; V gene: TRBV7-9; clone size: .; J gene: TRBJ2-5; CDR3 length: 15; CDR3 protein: CASSLAQGARETQYF; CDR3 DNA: TGTGCCAGCAGCTTAGCACAGGGGGCCAGAGAGACCCAGTACTTC
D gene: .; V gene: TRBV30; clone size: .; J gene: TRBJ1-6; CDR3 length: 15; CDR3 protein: CAWSLSGSGPSPLHF; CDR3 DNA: TGTGCCTGGAGTCTCTCGGGATCAGGGCCTTCACCCCTCCACTTT
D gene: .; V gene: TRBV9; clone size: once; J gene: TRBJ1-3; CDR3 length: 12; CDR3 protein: CASSPIEDTIYF; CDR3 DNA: TGTGCCAGCAGCCCAATCGAGGACACCATATATTTT